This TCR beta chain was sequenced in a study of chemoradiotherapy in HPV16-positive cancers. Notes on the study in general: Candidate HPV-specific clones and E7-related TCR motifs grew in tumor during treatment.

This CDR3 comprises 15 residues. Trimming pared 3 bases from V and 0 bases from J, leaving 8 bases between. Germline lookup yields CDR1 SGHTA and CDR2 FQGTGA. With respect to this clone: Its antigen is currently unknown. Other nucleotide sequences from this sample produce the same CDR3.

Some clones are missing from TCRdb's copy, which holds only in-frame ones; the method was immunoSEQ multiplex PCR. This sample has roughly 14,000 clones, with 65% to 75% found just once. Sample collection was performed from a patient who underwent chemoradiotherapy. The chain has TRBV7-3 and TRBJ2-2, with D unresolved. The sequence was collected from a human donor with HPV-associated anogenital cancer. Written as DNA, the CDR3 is TGTGCCAGCAGCTTGCTTGCGGCGAACACCGGGGAGCTGTTTTTT. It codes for CASSLLAANTGELFF.